This T cell receptor (beta chain) was recorded in a study of T cells in Graves' hyperthyroidism and ophthalmopathy. Study observations and caveats: Most expanded thyroid clonotypes above 0.001 recurred in blood.

With regard to this clonotype: Its matching antigen is unknown.

A lack of ophthalmopathy progression within 18 months defined stable Graves' hyperthyroidism. V gave up 1 base and J gave up 2 bases, with 9 bases separating them. The CDR3 is made up of 14 amino acids. Germline V lookup: CDR1 MNHNS, CDR2 SASEGT. It was RNA transcripts that yielded the amplified TCR beta CDR3 regions. When the TCR CDR3 underwent first-round RT-PCR, the HTBI primer set was used. TCRdb fed the multiplex PCR reads into MiXCR, producing one record per CDR3 protein. The sample holds about 690,000 distinct CDR3 sequences, roughly 17% seen once. The sample taken for sequencing was blood. The chain employs TRBV6-1 and TRBJ2-7; D remains ambiguous. The clonotype comes from a man aged 50 to 59 with Graves' hyperthyroidism. The CDR3, as DNA: TGTGCCAGCAGTGAAGTGGATACGACCTACGAGCAGTACTTC. The encoded protein is CASSEVDTTYEQYF.